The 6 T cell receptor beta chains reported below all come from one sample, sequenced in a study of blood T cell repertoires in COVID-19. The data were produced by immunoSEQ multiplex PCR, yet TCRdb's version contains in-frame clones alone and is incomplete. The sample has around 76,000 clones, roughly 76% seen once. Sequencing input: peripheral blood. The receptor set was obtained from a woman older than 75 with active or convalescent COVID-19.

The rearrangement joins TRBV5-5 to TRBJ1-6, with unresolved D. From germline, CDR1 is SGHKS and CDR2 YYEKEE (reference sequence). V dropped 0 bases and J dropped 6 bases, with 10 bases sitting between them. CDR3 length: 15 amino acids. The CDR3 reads CASSLGHLRNSPLHF. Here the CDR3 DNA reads TGTGCCAGCAGCTTGGGCCACCTACGTAATTCACCCCTCCACTTT.

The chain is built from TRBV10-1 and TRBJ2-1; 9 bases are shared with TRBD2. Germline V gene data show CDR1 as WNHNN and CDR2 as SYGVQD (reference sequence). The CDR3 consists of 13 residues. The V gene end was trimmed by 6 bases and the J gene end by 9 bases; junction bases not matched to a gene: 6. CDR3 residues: CASSLAGVGEQFF. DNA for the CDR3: TGCGCCAGCAGCTTAGCGGGGGTCGGTGAGCAGTTCTTC.

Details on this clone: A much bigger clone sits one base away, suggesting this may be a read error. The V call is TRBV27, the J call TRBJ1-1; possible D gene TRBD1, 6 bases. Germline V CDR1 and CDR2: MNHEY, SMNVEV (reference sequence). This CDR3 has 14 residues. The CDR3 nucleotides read TGTGCCAGCAGTTCAAGGACAGCGAACACTAAAGCTTTCTTT. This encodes CASSSRTANTKAFF.

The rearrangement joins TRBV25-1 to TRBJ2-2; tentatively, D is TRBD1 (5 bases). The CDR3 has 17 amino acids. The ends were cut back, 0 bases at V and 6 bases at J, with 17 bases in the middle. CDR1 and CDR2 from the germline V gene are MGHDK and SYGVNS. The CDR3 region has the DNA TGTGCCAGCAGTGAATACACGGATCTGCAGGGTGCCGGGGAGCTGTTTTTT. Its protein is CASSEYTDLQGAGELFF.

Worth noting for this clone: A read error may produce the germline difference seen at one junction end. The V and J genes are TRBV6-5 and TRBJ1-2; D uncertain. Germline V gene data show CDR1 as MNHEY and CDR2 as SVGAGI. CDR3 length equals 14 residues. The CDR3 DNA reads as TGTGCCAGCACCCCGGAGCCGATAGTGAACTCTCCCAATTTC. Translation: CASTPEPIVNSPNF.

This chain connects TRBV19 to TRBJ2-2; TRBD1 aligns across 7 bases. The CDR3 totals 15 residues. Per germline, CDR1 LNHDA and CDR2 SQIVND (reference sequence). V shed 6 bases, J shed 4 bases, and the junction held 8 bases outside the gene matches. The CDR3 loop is CASSSRGSFTGELFF. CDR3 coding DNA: TGTGCCAGTAGCTCCAGGGGGTCATTCACCGGGGAGCTGTTTTTT.